This record covers a single TCR beta chain. The data belong to a study of blood T cell repertoires in COVID-19. On the study more broadly: Italy, Spain and the United States were the sources of the convalescent and acute COVID-19 samples. From T cells, B-cell-depleted T cells, or PBMCs came the material, which was cDNA or gDNA.

Original handling: Amplification of reference gene primers provided the estimated nucleated cell counts. Assay used: immunoSEQ multiplex PCR; TCRdb lists only in-frame clones, some missing. V and J calls and clone size come straight from that table; D and trimming were deduced from the DNA. The repertoire has about 300,000 clones, about 83% of them found once; the top ten carry 8.5% to 9.5%. V shed 0 bases and J shed 6 bases, with 9 bases lying between them. The CDR3 is 13 residues long. CDR1 is MNHEY and CDR2 is SMNVEV in the germline V gene (reference sequence). V usage is TRBV27 and J usage is TRBJ2-7; possible D gene TRBD1, 6 bases. The TCR was taken from a woman in her forties or fifties who had recovered from COVID-19. Sequenced input: peripheral blood. The CDR3 coding sequence is TGTGCCAGCAGTTTATCGGACAGAGGCGAGCAGTACTTC. This sequence encodes CASSLSDRGEQYF.